Following are 30 T cell receptor beta chains from one sample sequenced in a study of CD8+ T cells in alopecia areata. Sequencing relied on a cDNA template that was reverse transcribed from extracted RNA. This table comes from immunoSEQ multiplex PCR, and its TCRdb copy is limited to in-frame clones, with some not included. The data show approximately 91,000 clones, around two fifths seen once. The sequenced sample was CD4+ T cells sorted from blood. The receptors here all came from a human donor with alopecia areata.

The V gene is TRBV29-1, the J gene TRBJ2-5; no clear D. Germline V gives CDR1 SQVTM, CDR2 ANQGSEA. Trimming removed 8 bases at V and 0 bases at J, with 10 bases between. CDR3 length equals 12 residues. CDR3 coding DNA: TGCAGCACGTCGGCGGACCAAGAGACCCAGTACTTC. Protein: CSTSADQETQYF.

The rearrangement links TRBV28 to TRBJ1-6; D remains ambiguous. The CDR3 totals 12 residues. CDR1 MDHEN and CDR2 SYDVKM come from the germline V gene. Trimming pared 5 bases from V and 14 bases from J, leaving 13 bases between. The DNA of the CDR3 is TGTGCCAGCAGTCCCCTTGTTGGGGCCCTCCACTTT. This codes for CASSPLVGALHF.

Written as DNA, the CDR3 is TGCGCCAGCAGCTTGATTGGGAACGTCAACGAGCAGTACTTC. Translated, it gives CASSLIGNVNEQYF. The V gene is TRBV5-1, the J gene TRBJ2-7, with no clear D. Germline V lookup: CDR1 SGHRS, CDR2 YFSETQ. V was shortened by 1 base and J by 5 bases, with 13 bases between the two germline ends. This CDR3 has 14 amino acids.

This clone was seen a handful of times. V and J are TRBV29-1 and TRBJ2-3, with D unclear. CDR1 and CDR2 from the germline V gene are SQVTM and ANQGSEA. With 2 bases removed from V and 2 bases from J, the gap between germline ends came to 2 bases. There are 11 residues in the CDR3. CDR3 DNA: TGCAGCGTTGAATACACAGATACGCAGTATTTT. Translating it yields CSVEYTDTQYF.

This clone was seen a handful of times. One junction end disagrees with the germline gene, perhaps due to a read error. The chain joins TRBV13 to TRBJ2-7; D ambiguous. Per the germline V gene, CDR1 is PRHDT and CDR2 is FYEKMQ (reference sequence). This CDR3 spans 15 amino acids. CDR3 protein: CASSVGRVVTYEQYF. The CDR3 DNA reads as TGTGCCAGCAGCGTAGGCCGAGTCGTCACCTACGAGCAGTACTTC. Full variable domain (remainder filled in from reference TRBV13 and TRBJ2-7): AAGVIQSPRHLIKEKRETATLKCYPIPRHDTVYWYQQGPGQDPQFLISFYEKMQSDKGSIPDRFSAQQFSDYHSELNMSSLELGDSALYFCASSVGRVVTYEQYFGPGTRLTVT.

This clone was recorded only once. The chain has TRBV29-1 and TRBJ1-1, with unresolved D. The germline V and J ends were trimmed by 5 bases and 2 bases, with 12 bases remaining between them. Germline V gene data show CDR1 as SQVTM and CDR2 as ANQGSEA. The CDR3 contains 13 residues. CDR3 in DNA: TGCAGCGTTTTCCCCGCCGTCAACACTGAAGCTTTCTTT. Residues: CSVFPAVNTEAFF.

This clone appeared a few times. V is TRBV29-1 and J is TRBJ2-1, with TRBD2 matching 8 bases. The CDR3 length is 14 residues. Germline V lookup: CDR1 SQVTM, CDR2 ANQGSEA. Losses at the gene ends were 7 bases for V and 4 bases for J; bases not matched to a gene: 9. Here the CDR3 reads CSAGPGGWYNEQFF. The CDR3, as DNA: TGCAGCGCTGGGCCGGGGGGGTGGTACAATGAGCAGTTCTTC.

The chain uses TRBV4-3 and TRBJ2-1, with D perhaps matching TRBD1 or TRBD2 (5 bases each). Germline values: CDR1 LGHNA, CDR2 YSLEER. Trimming took off 3 bases at V and 0 bases at J, with 15 bases between the two ends. The CDR3 runs to 17 residues. In nucleotides, the CDR3 is TGCGCCAGCAGCCATTCCTGGGACCGGAGCTCCTACAATGAGCAGTTCTTC. It translates to CASSHSWDRSSYNEQFF.

This clone was seen more than once but under ten times. The J gene is TRBJ2-3, the V gene TRBV10-3; 8 nucleotides agree with TRBD2. The CDR3 runs 14 residues. V shed 4 bases, J shed 5 bases, and the junction held 5 bases outside the gene matches. The germline gives CDR1 ENHRY, CDR2 SYGVKD. DNA of the CDR3: TGTGCCATCAGTGGCAGCGGGGGTTTAGATACGCAGTATTTT. Amino acids: CAISGSGGLDTQYF.

This clone was picked up a small number of times. The chain is built from TRBV29-1 and TRBJ2-1; TRBD2 agrees at 14 bases. This CDR3 region has 17 residues. The junction had 12 bases not matched to a gene; V was cut back by 7 bases and J by 4 bases. The germline gives CDR1 SQVTM, CDR2 ANQGSEA. The CDR3 spells CSAKSYGLAGGYNEQFF. DNA of the CDR3: TGCAGCGCTAAAAGCTACGGACTAGCGGGAGGTTACAATGAGCAGTTCTTC.

The CDR3 region has the DNA TGTGCCGGGGGGGGAGCCAACTATGGCTACACCTTC. Residues: CAGGGANYGYTF. This chain joins TRBV30 and TRBJ1-2, with D possibly being TRBD1 (5 bases). Trimming cost V 8 bases and J 2 bases, with 12 bases left between them. Germline CDR1 is GTSNPN and CDR2 is SVGIG (reference sequence). The CDR3 is 12 residues long.

This clone was detected a few times. In the same sample, other DNA sequences code for this CDR3. The chain joins TRBV7-2 to TRBJ2-5, with no clear D. Germline CDR1 is SGHTA and CDR2 is FQGNSA. The CDR3 contains 14 residues. Trimming left V 1 base short and J 4 bases short, with 10 bases between. The CDR3 DNA reads as TGTGCCAGCAGCTTAGGGTCGGCCGGAGAGACCCAGTACTTC. Translation: CASSLGSAGETQYF.

The chain couples TRBV29-1 to TRBJ2-3, with D maybe TRBD2 (6 bases). The ends were cut back, 4 bases at V and 0 bases at J, with 17 bases in the middle. The V gene's germline CDR1 is SQVTM and CDR2 ANQGSEA. This CDR3 has 16 residues. This CDR3 is CSVARGAGISTDTQYF. In DNA, the CDR3 is TGCAGCGTTGCCCGAGGCGCGGGAATTAGCACAGATACGCAGTATTTT.

This clone appeared a few times. The DNA of the CDR3 is TGTGCCAGCAGCAGAGACAGGGGGCTCGTCTACGAGCAGTACTTC. It specifies CASSRDRGLVYEQYF. This chain joins TRBV7-6 and TRBJ2-7; 10 nucleotides line up with TRBD1. V shed 5 bases, J shed 3 bases, and the junction held 7 bases outside the gene matches. The germline V gene encodes CDR1 SGHVS and CDR2 FNYEAQ. The CDR3 contains 15 residues.

This clone appeared many times. The chain combines TRBV28 with TRBJ1-2, with D unclear. Trimming removed 3 bases from V and 2 bases from J, with 19 bases in between. The CDR3 runs 17 residues. The germline CDR1 and CDR2 sequences are MDHEN and SYDVKM. CDR3 nucleotide sequence: TGTGCCAGCAGTTTTAGCCTAGATGACTTTGGGAACTATGGCTACACCTTC. Translation: CASSFSLDDFGNYGYTF.

The chain couples TRBV11-1 to TRBJ1-1; 10 bases match TRBD1. V dropped 6 bases and J dropped 2; count of bases not matched to a gene: 3. There are 14 residues in the CDR3. Germline V gene sequence: CDR1 SGHAT, CDR2 FQDESV (reference sequence). The CDR3 nucleotides read TGTGCCAGCAGATTGACAGGGGGCAACACTGAAGCTTTCTTT. Its protein is CASRLTGGNTEAFF.

V and J are TRBV14 and TRBJ2-7; no firm D call. The CDR3 extends over 15 amino acids. CDR1 is SGHDN, CDR2 FVKESK, per germline. Trimming pared 1 base from V and 0 bases from J, leaving 10 bases between. The CDR3 here is CASSQGFRSSYEQYF. CDR3 DNA sequence: TGTGCCAGCAGCCAAGGTTTCAGGAGCTCCTACGAGCAGTACTTC.

For this clone: Other DNA sequences in the sample encode the same CDR3. J is TRBJ2-1 and V is TRBV5-1; D gene unclear. The CDR3 has 11 amino acids. V was shortened by 0 bases and J by 10 bases, with 5 bases between the two germline ends. The V gene's germline CDR1 is SGHRS and CDR2 YFSETQ. This chain's CDR3 is CASSLDREQFF. DNA for the CDR3: TGCGCCAGCAGCTTGGACAGAGAGCAGTTCTTC. The whole variable domain, filled in from reference TRBV5-1 and TRBJ2-1, reads KAGVTQTPRYLIKTRGQQVTLSCSPISGHRSVSWYQQTPGQGLQFLFEYFSETQRNKGNFPGRFSGRQFSNSRSEMNVSTLELGDSALYLCASSLDREQFFGPGTRLTVL.

In its sample, this clone was seen once. The V and J genes are TRBV6-6 and TRBJ2-5; unclear D gene. The CDR3 loop spans 10 amino acids. Germline V CDR1 and CDR2: MNHNY, SVGAGI (reference sequence). Trimming removed 6 bases at V and 5 bases at J, with 4 bases between. The DNA of the CDR3 is TGTGCCAGCAGGGCCGAGACCCAGTACTTC. This encodes CASRAETQYF.

This rearrangement joins TRBV30 to TRBJ2-7; possible D gene TRBD1, 6 bases. Between the trimmed V and J ends, which lost 5 bases and 7 bases, there was a span of 24 bases. In germline, CDR1 is GTSNPN, CDR2 SVGIG (reference sequence). The CDR3 runs to 15 residues. The CDR3 spells CAWGPGTPVGVEQYF. CDR3 in DNA: TGTGCCTGGGGACCCGGGACACCGGTCGGGGTGGAGCAGTACTTC. Looking up the rest from reference TRBV30 and TRBJ2-7 gives the full variable domain: SQTIHQWPATLVQPVGSPLSLECTVEGTSNPNLYWYRQAAGRGLQLLFYSVGIGQISSEVPQNLSASRPQDRQFILSSKKLLLSDSGFYLCAWGPGTPVGVEQYFGPGTRLTVT.

This clone has just one count. The chain recombines TRBV11-2 with TRBJ2-1; a possible D gene is TRBD2 (5 bases). V lost 5 bases to trimming and J lost 7 bases, with 18 bases between them. This CDR3 contains 15 residues. In germline, CDR1 is SGHAT, CDR2 FQNNGV. CDR3 nucleotides: TGTGCCAGCAGCAAGCTAGTGAGCTCGGGGAATGAGCAGTTCTTC. It yields the protein CASSKLVSSGNEQFF.

The genes are TRBV18 and TRBJ2-1, with a weak D call TRBD1 (6 bases). V was pared by 6 bases and J by 6 bases, with 15 bases between. The germline V gene has CDR1 KGHSH and CDR2 LQKENI. The CDR3 length is 14 residues. This chain's CDR3 is CASSPIQGLNEQFF. Here the CDR3 DNA reads TGTGCCAGCTCTCCTATCCAGGGGCTCAATGAGCAGTTCTTC.

This chain uses TRBV2 with TRBJ2-1; D might be TRBD1 (5 bases). CDR1 and CDR2 (germline): SNHLY, FYNNEI. The CDR3 spans 15 residues. V was pared by 7 bases and J by 4 bases, with 17 bases between. The CDR3 loop reads CASTRDSELYNEQFF. In nucleotides, the CDR3 is TGTGCCAGCACCAGAGACAGTGAACTTTACAATGAGCAGTTCTTC.

This chain uses TRBV30 with TRBJ1-2; TRBD1 matches 7 bases. J lost 4 bases, V lost 3 bases, and 8 bases had no gene match. This CDR3 contains 14 residues. In germline, CDR1 is GTSNPN, CDR2 SVGIG (reference sequence). CDR3 in amino acids: CAWSDRQGGYGYTF. Written as DNA, the CDR3 is TGTGCCTGGAGCGACCGACAGGGAGGCTATGGCTACACCTTC.

V and J are TRBV7-9 and TRBJ2-3; 11 bases are a match to TRBD2. The CDR3 is 16 residues long. With V trimmed by 4 bases and J by 2 bases, 5 bases remained unmatched. Germline CDR1 and CDR2: SEHNR and FQNEAQ (reference sequence). The CDR3 reads CASSSVAGGNTDTQYF. Written as DNA, the CDR3 is TGTGCCAGCAGCTCAGTAGCGGGGGGGAACACAGATACGCAGTATTTT.

This clone was seen a handful of times. This sequence joins TRBV29-1 and TRBJ2-3, with 8 nucleotides matching TRBD1. The V gene end was trimmed by 8 bases and the J gene end by 6 bases; junction bases not matched to a gene: 10. The germline V gene has CDR1 SQVTM and CDR2 ANQGSEA. There are 13 residues in the CDR3. The CDR3, as DNA: TGCAGCACGGCGGACAGGGAAAGGGATACGCAGTATTTT. Encoded protein: CSTADRERDTQYF.

This rearrangement joins TRBV30 to TRBJ2-3; TRBD1 matches at 7 bases. CDR1 is GTSNPN, CDR2 SVGIG, per germline (reference sequence). The CDR3 sequence is 16 residues long. The trim removed 3 bases at V and 0 bases at J, leaving 9 bases unmatched. CDR3 amino acids: CAWSAGTVSSTDTQYF. The CDR3, as DNA: TGTGCCTGGAGCGCCGGGACAGTATCTAGCACAGATACGCAGTATTTT.

This clone was found a few times. This chain joins TRBV7-2 and TRBJ2-5; D not resolved. Between the trimmed V and J ends, which lost 3 bases and 1 base, there was a span of 9 bases. The CDR3 has 14 amino acids. Germline V lookup: CDR1 SGHTA, CDR2 FQGNSA. CDR3 bases: TGTGCCAGCAGCTTGGCACGGACCCAAGAGACCCAGTACTTC. This gives the protein CASSLARTQETQYF.

This clone was seen a few times. J is TRBJ2-4 and V is TRBV28; 7 bases line up with TRBD1. Germline values: CDR1 MDHEN, CDR2 SYDVKM. Unmatched junction bases numbered 6, after V lost 1 base and J lost 0 bases. The CDR3 is 17 residues long. The CDR3 DNA follows: TGTGCCAGCAGTTTATACCGGGACAGATTAGCCAAAAACATTCAGTACTTC. Translating it yields CASSLYRDRLAKNIQYF.

This clone was recorded once. The V and J genes are TRBV6-5 and TRBJ2-7, with D perhaps TRBD1 (6 bases). Germline V gene data show CDR1 as MNHEY and CDR2 as SVGAGI. V lost 6 bases and J 0 bases, leaving 12 bases between the germline ends. This CDR3 region has 14 residues. CDR3 loop: CASRSPGASYEQYF. The CDR3 DNA reads as TGTGCCAGCAGGTCGCCAGGGGCCTCCTACGAGCAGTACTTC.